These 15 T cell receptor beta chains were sequenced from one sample in a study of CD4 T cells in relation to SARS-CoV-2 and coronaviruses. Sequenced by immunoSEQ multiplex PCR; TCRdb stores in-frame clones only, minus some. The repertoire holds 25,000 or so clones, more than 60% seen once, with approximately 18% in the top ten. These receptors have no known antigen. Unexposed donor CD4+ T cells date from 2011-2018, before the COVID-19 pandemic. CD4+ T cells were isolated from the cells after more than 8 days of culture. The material sequenced was CD4+ T cells from PBMCs, cultured in vitro. Every receptor here comes from a human donor in good health.

V gene TRBV3-1 (or the pseudogene TRBV3-2) combines with J gene TRBJ2-7; D gene ambiguous. Looked up from germline, CDR1 is LGHDT and CDR2 is YNNKEL (reference sequence). This CDR3 is 14 amino acids long. Trimming took 3 bases from V and 0 from J, leaving 9 bases between them. The CDR3 DNA follows: TGTGCCAGCAGCCAGTCCGGTAGCTCCTACGAGCAGTACTTC. Its translation is CASSQSGSSYEQYF.

V gene TRBV12-3 or TRBV12-4 combines with J gene TRBJ1-1; D is undetermined. Trimming removed 3 bases at V and 4 bases at J, with 9 bases between. This CDR3 is 13 amino acids long. CDR3 nucleotides: TGTGCCAGCAGTTTGGGTGGGATCACTGAAGCTTTCTTT. Protein product: CASSLGGITEAFF.

The rearrangement joins TRBV5-1 to TRBJ1-1; a possible D gene is TRBD1 (6 bases). The CDR3 length is 14 residues. CDR1 is SGHRS, CDR2 YFSETQ, per germline. Deletions cut 4 bases from V and 2 bases from J, with 12 bases between. The CDR3 coding sequence is TGCGCCAGCAGCCGCAGACAGGTTAACACTGAAGCTTTCTTT. This encodes CASSRRQVNTEAFF.

This clone was counted a single time. The CDR3 reads CASSSEGYGYTF. CDR3 nucleotide sequence: TGTGCCAGCAGCTCAGAGGGCTATGGCTACACCTTC. The chain joins TRBV11-2 to TRBJ1-2; no clear D gene. V lost 4 bases to trimming and J lost 4 bases, with 7 bases between them. The germline gives CDR1 SGHAT, CDR2 FQNNGV. This CDR3 is built from 12 residues.

The V and J genes are TRBV27 and TRBJ2-7; D is tentatively TRBD1 or TRBD2 (5 bases each). The CDR3 extends over 15 amino acids. The ends were cut back, 2 bases at V and 6 bases at J, with 17 bases in the middle. Looked up from germline, CDR1 is MNHEY and CDR2 is SMNVEV (reference sequence). CDR3 loop: CASSLNPGASGEQYF. CDR3 sequence (DNA): TGTGCCAGCAGTTTAAACCCCGGGGCCTCGGGCGAGCAGTACTTC.

V usage is TRBV11-2 and J usage is TRBJ2-7; D is ambiguous. Trimming pared 1 base from V and 2 bases from J, leaving 12 bases between. Germline-derived CDR1 and CDR2 are SGHAT and FQNNGV. This CDR3 spans 15 amino acids. Here the CDR3 reads CASSLGSNRPYEQYF. In nucleotides, the CDR3 is TGTGCCAGCAGCTTAGGTAGCAACAGACCCTACGAGCAGTACTTC.

This clone was picked up one time. V is TRBV28 and J is TRBJ1-4; TRBD1 matches at 8 bases. Germline V gene sequence: CDR1 MDHEN, CDR2 SYDVKM. J was trimmed by 0 bases and V by 6 bases; bases with no gene match: 9. The CDR3 covers 17 residues. The CDR3 spells CASSPGGDVATNEKLFF. CDR3 DNA: TGTGCCAGCAGCCCAGGGGGCGATGTTGCAACTAATGAAAAACTGTTTTTT. The full variable domain, its missing parts supplied by reference TRBV28 and TRBJ1-4, is DVKVTQSSRYLVKRTGEKVFLECVQDMDHENMFWYRQDPGLGLRLIYFSYDVKMKEKGDIPEGYSVSREKKERFSLILESASTNQTSMYLCASSPGGDVATNEKLFFGSGTQLSVL.

The rearrangement uses TRBV25-1 and TRBJ2-3; 9 nucleotides align to TRBD2. V shed 5 bases and J 9 bases; nucleotides not matched to a gene: 6. The V gene's germline CDR1 is MGHDK and CDR2 SYGVNS. The CDR3 spans 13 residues. CDR3 in amino acids: CASSSPGLATQYF. DNA for the CDR3: TGTGCCAGCAGTTCCCCGGGACTAGCAACGCAGTATTTT. The full variable domain, in which reference TRBV25-1 and TRBJ2-3 provide the parts outside the CDR3, is EADIYQTPRYLVIGTGKKITLECSQTMGHDKMYWYQQDPGMELHLIHYSYGVNSTEKGDLSSESTVSRIRTEHFPLTLESARPSHTSQYLCASSSPGLATQYFGPGTRLTVL.

This chain connects TRBV2 to TRBJ2-7; 11 bases are shared with TRBD1. There are 15 residues in the CDR3. V shed 6 bases and J 0 bases; nucleotides not matched to a gene: 4. In germline, CDR1 is SNHLY, CDR2 FYNNEI. This CDR3 reads CASRAGTGGSYEQYF. The CDR3 coding sequence is TGTGCCAGCAGGGCCGGGACAGGGGGCTCCTACGAGCAGTACTTC.

The rearrangement links TRBV5-1 to TRBJ1-1; TRBD1 agrees at 7 bases. Germline assignment: CDR1 SGHRS and CDR2 YFSETQ. Germline trimming cut 4 bases from V and 7 bases from J; bases unmatched to any gene: 10. The CDR3 is 14 amino acids. CDR3 in amino acids: CASSLSGGVSEAFF. DNA for the CDR3: TGCGCCAGCAGCCTCTCAGGGGGGGTTAGTGAAGCTTTCTTT.

This clone was recorded once. The V and J genes are TRBV18 and TRBJ1-1, with a tentative D call TRBD1 (6 bases). This CDR3 has 15 amino acids. Trimming left V 3 bases short and J 3 bases short, with 14 bases between. Germline V gene sequence: CDR1 KGHSH, CDR2 LQKENI. The CDR3 nucleotides read TGTGCCAGCTCACCTCCTACTCGACAGGACACTGAAGCTTTCTTT. Protein product: CASSPPTRQDTEAFF.

V and J are TRBV29-1 and TRBJ1-1; unclear D gene. The CDR3 is 14 amino acids. Germline V CDR1 and CDR2: SQVTM, ANQGSEA. The V end lost 4 bases, the J end lost 8 bases, and 20 bases lay between the germline ends. The CDR3 here is CSVAARQAHWEAFF. The CDR3 bases are TGCAGCGTTGCTGCGAGGCAGGCTCATTGGGAAGCTTTCTTT.

Only one count was recorded for this clone. The chain employs TRBV5-1 and TRBJ2-3; TRBD2 aligns across 8 bases. The germline V gene encodes CDR1 SGHRS and CDR2 YFSETQ. V trimming: 5 bases; J trimming: 3 bases; junction bases outside the gene matches: 11. This CDR3 spans 16 amino acids. CDR3 DNA: TGCGCCAGCAGAAGAACTAGCGGACCAATAACAGATACGCAGTATTTT. It specifies CASRRTSGPITDTQYF.

V is TRBV7-3 and J is TRBJ1-1; perhaps TRBD1 as D (6 bases). There are 14 residues in the CDR3. CDR1 and CDR2 (germline): SGHTA, FQGTGA. Trimming took 5 bases from V and 2 from J, leaving 12 bases between them. DNA for the CDR3: TGTGCCAGCAGCCTGTGGGGGGGCAACACTGAAGCTTTCTTT. Protein: CASSLWGGNTEAFF. The full variable domain, its missing parts supplied by reference TRBV7-3 and TRBJ1-1, is GAGVSQTPSNKVTEKGKYVELRCDPISGHTALYWYRQSLGQGPEFLIYFQGTGAADDSGLPNDRFFAVRPEGSVSTLKIQRTERGDSAVYLCASSLWGGNTEAFFGQGTRLTVV.

This clone was picked up a small number of times. The CDR3 reads CASSPGLGEPGYTF. The CDR3 bases are TGCGCCAGCAGCCCGGGGTTGGGGGAGCCTGGCTACACCTTC. This chain joins TRBV4-3 and TRBJ1-2; perhaps TRBD1 as D (5 bases). Germline assignment: CDR1 LGHNA and CDR2 YSLEER. The V end was cut by 4 bases, the J end by 7 bases, with 16 bases between. This CDR3 region has 14 residues.